The 30 T cell receptor beta chains below all came from one sample that was sequenced in a study of cytomegalovirus exposure and HLA in healthy donors. PCR amplification relied on 60 Vbeta primers (plus 13 Jbeta primers). Data came from immunoSEQ multiplex PCR; TCRdb stores just in-frame clones and leaves some out. The sample has 120,000 to 150,000 clones, approximately 80% seen once; the top ten hold 1.5% to 2%. Material: PBMCs. The receptor source for this set is a middle-aged woman in good health and CMV-seronegative.

The chain couples TRBV5-1 to TRBJ2-3; 10 positions agree with TRBD2. The CDR3 is 15 amino acids. V shed 4 bases, J shed 4 bases, and the junction held 6 bases outside the gene matches. CDR1 SGHRS and CDR2 YFSETQ come from the germline V gene. The CDR3 DNA reads as TGCGCCAGCAGCGGGAGACTAGCGGGCGCAGATACGCAGTATTTT. Its protein product is CASSGRLAGADTQYF.

J is TRBJ1-5 and V is TRBV5-6; 7 nucleotides match TRBD1. V dropped 4 bases and J dropped 6; count of bases not matched to a gene: 7. Germline loops: CDR1 SGHDT, CDR2 YYEEEE. This CDR3 has 14 amino acids. CDR3 nucleotide sequence: TGTGCCAGCAGCGAGACAGGGAGTCTTCAGCCCCAGCATTTT. Translated: CASSETGSLQPQHF.

The chain is built from TRBV6-7 and TRBJ2-5; D ambiguous. TRBV6-7 is reported as an ORF; its role is uncertain. CDR3 length equals 13 residues. V was clipped by 6 bases and J by 1 base, with 9 bases between them. Here the CDR3 DNA reads TGTGCCAGCAGCGTAGTTTTCCAAGAGACCCAGTACTTC. It translates to CASSVVFQETQYF.

V gene TRBV19 combines with J gene TRBJ2-5; 7 nucleotides line up with TRBD1. Germline CDR1 reads LNHDA; CDR2 reads SQIVND (reference sequence). This CDR3 is 14 amino acids long. After removal of 8 bases from V and 1 base from J, the junction contained 7 bases not matched to a gene. The DNA of the CDR3 is TGTGCCAGTGCCCTAGGGGGCCCCCAAGAGACCCAGTACTTC. It specifies CASALGGPQETQYF.

The chain recombines TRBV27 with TRBJ1-1, with D uncertain. This CDR3 is 11 amino acids long. The ends were cut back, 8 bases at V and 0 bases at J, with 4 bases in the middle. Germline V gives CDR1 MNHEY, CDR2 SMNVEV (reference sequence). In DNA form, the CDR3 reads TGTGCCAGCCGTATGAACACTGAAGCTTTCTTT. This gives the protein CASRMNTEAFF.

The rearrangement links TRBV5-1 to TRBJ2-3, with 9 bases aligning to TRBD1. CDR1 and CDR2 (germline): SGHRS, YFSETQ. V lost 1 base, J lost 5 bases, and 11 bases stayed unmatched. The CDR3 runs 17 residues. As DNA, the CDR3 is TGCGCCAGCAGCTTGTCCCAGACAGGGGGTAATGAAGATACGCAGTATTTT. Its translation: CASSLSQTGGNEDTQYF.

V is TRBV29-1 and J is TRBJ2-7, with TRBD1 identical over 8 bases. Germline V CDR1 and CDR2: SQVTM, ANQGSEA. This CDR3 contains 15 residues. V was pared by 4 bases and J by 2 bases, with 10 bases of the junction left unmatched. The CDR3 protein is CSVAPRTGTTYEQYF. CDR3 in DNA: TGCAGCGTTGCCCCGAGGACAGGGACAACCTACGAGCAGTACTTC.

This sequence joins TRBV27 and TRBJ1-2; D is ambiguous. The germline gives CDR1 MNHEY, CDR2 SMNVEV (reference sequence). The CDR3 runs to 11 residues. V was clipped by 7 bases and J by 6 bases, with 9 bases between them. The CDR3 loop reads CASIKRDGYTF. The CDR3 nucleotides are TGTGCCAGCATAAAGCGAGATGGCTACACCTTC.

This sequence joins TRBV27 and TRBJ2-5, with TRBD1 identical over 7 bases. Germline-derived CDR1 and CDR2 are MNHEY and SMNVEV (reference sequence). Trimming cost V 4 bases and J 5 bases; bases outside gene matches: 19. There are 18 residues in the CDR3. CDR3 DNA: TGTGCCAGCAGTTCTGACAGGGAGTACCCACACGGTGGGGAGACCCAGTACTTC. It translates to CASSSDREYPHGGETQYF.

The CDR3 sequence: CASSSTGVDEQYF. The CDR3 DNA is TGTGCCAGCAGCTCGACAGGGGTCGACGAGCAGTACTTC. The J gene is TRBJ2-7, the V gene TRBV7-9, with 8 positions matching TRBD1. The V gene's germline CDR1 is SEHNR and CDR2 FQNEAQ (reference sequence). This CDR3 comprises 13 residues. Germline trimming cut 4 bases from V and 5 bases from J; bases unmatched to any gene: 4.

CDR3: CASSSYDSGDNEKLFF. CDR3 nucleotide sequence: TGCGCCAGCAGCTCGTACGACAGTGGGGATAATGAAAAACTGTTTTTT. The V and J genes are TRBV5-1 and TRBJ1-4; TRBD1 is a possible D gene (5 bases). Germline CDR1 is SGHRS and CDR2 is YFSETQ. The CDR3 has 16 residues. Between the trimmed V and J ends, which lost 3 bases and 4 bases, there was a span of 16 bases.

This chain links TRBV29-1 with TRBJ1-4; 8 bases match TRBD1. Germline trimming cut 8 bases from V and 3 bases from J; bases unmatched to any gene: 5. CDR3 length equals 13 residues. Germline V CDR1 and CDR2: SQVTM, ANQGSEA. CDR3 in DNA: TGCAGCTATAAACAGGGGGCTAATGAAAAACTGTTTTTT. Its protein product is CSYKQGANEKLFF.

The chain employs TRBV5-1 and TRBJ1-1, with 9 bases aligning to TRBD1. The germline V gene encodes CDR1 SGHRS and CDR2 YFSETQ. The CDR3 has 15 residues. V gave up 7 bases and J gave up 4 bases; unmatched junction bases: 11. CDR3 bases: TGCGCCAGCGCACCTCTGACAGGGGGACTCACTGAAGCTTTCTTT. Translating it yields CASAPLTGGLTEAFF.

V gene TRBV13 combines with J gene TRBJ2-3; perhaps TRBD1 as D (6 bases). V lost 5 bases, J lost 6 bases, and 12 bases lay in between. CDR1 PRHDT and CDR2 FYEKMQ come from the germline V gene (reference sequence). There are 13 residues in the CDR3. The CDR3 here is CASSSKGVDTQYF. Written as DNA, the CDR3 is TGTGCCAGCAGCAGCAAGGGGGTGGATACGCAGTATTTT.

This clone was found many times. The CDR3 region has the DNA TGTGCCAGCAGCCAAGATGGGGGGACAGGGGGTTTCTATGGCTACACCTTC. Translation gives CASSQDGGTGGFYGYTF. V is TRBV4-2 and J is TRBJ1-2, with 11 positions matching TRBD1. V lost 0 bases, J lost 4 bases, and 7 bases stayed unmatched. The CDR3 extends over 17 amino acids. Germline lookup yields CDR1 LGHNA and CDR2 YNFKEQ.

The chain employs TRBV5-6 and TRBJ1-2; the match to TRBD1 covers 7 bases. CDR1 is SGHDT and CDR2 is YYEEEE in the germline V gene. The J segment lost 12 bases and the V segment lost 4 bases, leaving 6 bases of the junction unmatched. The CDR3 runs to 11 residues. CDR3 sequence: CASSRTGVDTF. In DNA, the CDR3 is TGTGCCAGCAGCCGGACAGGCGTGGACACCTTC.

The chain uses TRBV6-5 and TRBJ1-1, with 8 bases lining up with TRBD1. V dropped 6 bases and J dropped 1; count of bases not matched to a gene: 7. CDR1 is MNHEY, CDR2 SVGAGI, per germline. The CDR3 is made up of 15 amino acids. The CDR3 DNA follows: TGTGCCAGCAGCCAAATGGGGACAGGGAACACTGAAGCTTTCTTT. Protein sequence: CASSQMGTGNTEAFF.

There are a few counts of this clone. The chain uses TRBV27 and TRBJ1-4; TRBD1 might be the D (6 bases). V was cut by 5 bases and J by 8 bases, with 24 bases left in between. Germline CDR1 MNHEY, CDR2 SMNVEV (reference sequence). This CDR3 region has 17 residues. This chain's CDR3 is CASSPLPWGGAREKLFF. The DNA for the CDR3 is TGTGCCAGCAGTCCCCTCCCTTGGGGGGGGGCAAGGGAAAAACTGTTTTTT.

This clone showed up just a few times. V usage is TRBV2 and J usage is TRBJ1-3; maybe TRBD1 (6 bases). The ends were cut back, 1 base at V and 0 bases at J, with 10 bases in the middle. The germline V gene has CDR1 SNHLY and CDR2 FYNNEI. The CDR3 is made up of 16 amino acids. This CDR3 reads CASSEGIGGSGNTIYF. Here the CDR3 DNA reads TGTGCCAGCAGTGAAGGTATAGGGGGCTCTGGAAACACCATATATTTT.

DNA for the CDR3: TGCGCCAGCAGCCACCCGACTAGCAGCTCCTACGAGCAGTACTTC. Its protein is CASSHPTSSSYEQYF. The rearrangement uses TRBV4-1 and TRBJ2-7; 7 nucleotides line up with TRBD2. Unmatched junction bases numbered 5, after V lost 3 bases and J lost 0 bases. Germline assignment: CDR1 MGHRA and CDR2 YSYEKL. The CDR3 extends over 15 amino acids.

V and J are TRBV14 and TRBJ1-4, with D uncertain. Trimming took off 4 bases at V and 8 bases at J, with 8 bases between the two ends. Per germline, CDR1 SGHDN and CDR2 FVKESK. CDR3 length equals 12 residues. This chain's CDR3 is CASSPLGEKLFF. CDR3 nucleotide sequence: TGTGCCAGCAGCCCCCTGGGCGAAAAACTGTTTTTT. Full variable domain (rest looked up from reference TRBV14 and TRBJ1-4): EAGVTQFPSHSVIEKGQTVTLRCDPISGHDNLYWYRRVMGKEIKFLLHFVKESKQDESGMPNNRFLAERTGGTYSTLKVQPAELEDSGVYFCASSPLGEKLFFGSGTQLSVL.

The J gene is TRBJ2-2, the V gene TRBV5-4, with 9 bases identical to TRBD1. With 0 bases clipped from V and 4 bases from J, the junction kept 4 bases outside the gene matches. Germline values: CDR1 SGHNT, CDR2 YYREEE (reference sequence). This CDR3 has 16 residues. The CDR3 loop reads CASSLGGQGPTGELFF. For the CDR3, the DNA is TGTGCCAGCAGCTTGGGGGGACAGGGACCCACCGGGGAGCTGTTTTTT.

This chain uses TRBV2 with TRBJ1-4; no clear D. CDR1 is SNHLY and CDR2 is FYNNEI in the germline V gene. This CDR3 has 17 residues. Trimming took off 4 bases at V and 4 bases at J, with 19 bases between the two ends. The CDR3 region has the DNA TGTGCCAGCAGTGTGGCTACCCCCGCAGGCTATAATGAAAAACTGTTTTTT. It codes for CASSVATPAGYNEKLFF.

This clone was detected once. This chain joins TRBV5-5 and TRBJ1-5; weak D call: TRBD1 (5 bases). Deletions cut 1 base from V and 5 bases from J, with 7 bases between. This CDR3 has 13 residues. In germline, CDR1 is SGHKS, CDR2 YYEKEE (reference sequence). The CDR3 DNA reads TGTGCCAGCAGCTTGCAGGGATATCAGCCCCAGCATTTT. Encoded protein: CASSLQGYQPQHF. The full variable domain, in which reference TRBV5-5 and TRBJ1-5 provide the parts outside the CDR3, is DAGVTQSPTHLIKTRGQQVTLRCSPISGHKSVSWYQQVLGQGPQFIFQYYEKEERGRGNFPDRFSARQFPNYSSELNVNALLLGDSALYLCASSLQGYQPQHFGDGTRLSIL.

The chain recombines TRBV25-1 with TRBJ2-7, with D perhaps matching TRBD1 (8 bases). CDR1 is MGHDK, CDR2 SYGVNS, per germline. Trimming removed 5 bases at V and 6 bases at J, with 17 bases between. This CDR3 has 14 amino acids. In DNA, the CDR3 is TGTGCCAGCAGTTCTAGGACAGGGAGGGGCGAGCAGTACTTC. Its translation is CASSSRTGRGEQYF.

The J gene is TRBJ2-7, the V gene TRBV9; no firm D call. Trimming left V 3 bases short and J 6 bases short, with 10 bases between. The length of the CDR3 is 12 residues. Germline CDR1 is SGDLS and CDR2 is YYNGEE. The chain's CDR3 is CASSGSFSEQYF. DNA of the CDR3: TGTGCCAGCAGCGGGTCCTTTAGCGAGCAGTACTTC.

The chain has TRBV29-1 and TRBJ2-1, with 7 positions matching TRBD2. The CDR3 consists of 16 residues. Germline V gene sequence: CDR1 SQVTM, CDR2 ANQGSEA. The V gene end was trimmed by 0 bases and the J gene end by 3 bases; junction bases not matched to a gene: 8. This chain's CDR3 is CSVEDPRGDYYNEQFF. The CDR3 DNA is TGCAGCGTTGAAGATCCACGGGGGGATTACTACAATGAGCAGTTCTTC.

V is TRBV10-3 and J is TRBJ1-1, with TRBD1 identical over 9 bases. V shed 6 bases, J shed 2 bases, and the junction held 13 bases outside the gene matches. The CDR3 contains 17 residues. Per germline, CDR1 ENHRY and CDR2 SYGVKD. The CDR3 sequence: CAIRSYNRDRENTEAFF. Here the CDR3 DNA reads TGTGCCATCAGAAGCTATAACCGGGACAGGGAAAACACTGAAGCTTTCTTT.

On this clone: The junction departs from germline at one end; a sequencing error may be responsible. This chain connects TRBV10-3 to TRBJ1-6; tentatively, D is TRBD1 (5 bases). The CDR3 length is 17 residues. Germline values: CDR1 ENHRY, CDR2 SYGVKD. The CDR3, as DNA: TGTGCCATCAGCCAAGTCGGGGGGGTAAGCTATAATTCACCCCCCCACTTT. Translated, it gives CAISQVGGVSYNSPPHF.

The genes are TRBV10-2 and TRBJ2-7, with 8 bases that match TRBD2. Germline V gene sequence: CDR1 WSHSY, CDR2 SAAADI. The CDR3 covers 16 residues. V gave up 3 bases and J gave up 0 bases; unmatched junction bases: 7. CDR3 in amino acids: CASSDPGGGGSYEQYF. CDR3 coding DNA: TGCGCCAGCAGTGATCCGGGAGGGGGGGGCTCCTACGAGCAGTACTTC.